This entry lists 25 T cell receptor beta chains sequenced from one sample in a study of T cells after yellow fever vaccination. TCRdb re-called the 5' RACE reads with MiXCR, one entry per CDR3 protein. Found here are roughly 300,000 distinct CDR3 sequences, roughly 7.5% of them singletons; the top ten hold approximately 16%. The material was PBMCs, obtained more than 35 days after the first yellow fever vaccination. The receptors were gathered from a man aged 18 to 35 who received the YFV17D yellow fever vaccine.

This clonotype was recorded a few times. The V and J genes are TRBV5-1 and TRBJ1-6, with 7 bases aligning to TRBD1. The CDR3 runs 15 residues. Germline loops: CDR1 SGHRS, CDR2 YFSETQ. J lost 5 bases, V lost 2 bases, and 4 bases had no gene match. The CDR3 is CASSLTGTDNSPLHF. The CDR3 nucleotides read TGCGCCAGCAGCTTAACCGGGACAGATAATTCACCCCTCCACTTT.

This clonotype was counted a few times. V gene TRBV14 combines with J gene TRBJ2-2; 7 positions agree with TRBD2. Trimming cost V 3 bases and J 5 bases; bases outside gene matches: 9. In germline, CDR1 is SGHDN, CDR2 FVKESK. The CDR3 is 16 amino acids. The CDR3 coding sequence is TGTGCCAGCAGCCAGGCCCCAGCGGGGCGGACCGGGGAGCTGTTTTTT. It is translated as CASSQAPAGRTGELFF.

The chain couples TRBV27 to TRBJ2-1; D gene unclear. The V end was cut by 6 bases, the J end by 4 bases, with 19 bases between. CDR1 is MNHEY, CDR2 SMNVEV, per germline (reference sequence). CDR3 length equals 16 residues. The CDR3 sequence is CASSFGILEGYNEQFF. The DNA for the CDR3 is TGTGCCAGCAGCTTTGGCATCCTCGAAGGGTACAATGAGCAGTTCTTC.

The V call is TRBV5-1, the J call TRBJ2-3; 8 bases align to TRBD1. The CDR3 totals 15 residues. J gave up 0 bases and V 5 bases, and 5 bases lay outside the gene matches. Looked up from germline, CDR1 is SGHRS and CDR2 is YFSETQ. CDR3 protein: CASRRRTGSTDTQYF. The CDR3 bases are TGCGCCAGCAGACGCCGGACAGGGAGCACAGATACGCAGTATTTT.

The rearrangement links TRBV20-1 to TRBJ2-3, with TRBD2 matching over 8 bases. CDR3 size: 15 residues. Germline assignment: CDR1 DFQATT and CDR2 SNEGSKA (reference sequence). V gave up 3 bases and J gave up 1 base; unmatched junction bases: 6. The CDR3 DNA reads as TGCAGTGCTAGCGGGGGGGTGATAGGCACAGATACGCAGTATTTT. Translating it yields CSASGGVIGTDTQYF.

This clonotype was counted ten times or more. V usage is TRBV7-9 and J usage is TRBJ1-4; D remains ambiguous. Looked up from germline, CDR1 is SEHNR and CDR2 is FQNEAQ (reference sequence). V was pared by 5 bases and J by 7 bases, with 2 bases between. The CDR3 extends over 10 amino acids. CDR3 DNA: TGTGCCAGCAGCGGTGAAAAACTGTTTTTT. Its protein is CASSGEKLFF.

This clonotype was seen a few times. The V gene is TRBV7-7, the J gene TRBJ2-5; D not certain. V was cut by 1 base and J by 2 bases, with 11 bases left in between. Germline assignment: CDR1 SSHAT and CDR2 FNYEAQ (reference sequence). The CDR3 covers 15 residues. The DNA of the CDR3 is TGTGCCAGCAGCTTAGGTCGGGTCGCACAAGAGACCCAGTACTTC. Translating gives CASSLGRVAQETQYF.

This clonotype has a handful of counts. The V and J genes are TRBV7-2 and TRBJ2-1; no reliable D call. CDR1 SGHTA and CDR2 FQGNSA come from the germline V gene. The CDR3 contains 14 residues. Trimming removed 2 bases at V and 6 bases at J, with 11 bases between. The CDR3 nucleotides are TGTGCCAGCAGCTTAATGAGGTCGGTCAATGAGCAGTTCTTC. Its translation: CASSLMRSVNEQFF. The full variable domain, completed using reference TRBV7-2 and TRBJ2-1, is GAGVSQSPSNKVTEKGKDVELRCDPISGHTALYWYRQSLGQGLEFLIYFQGNSAPDKSGLPSDRFSAERTGGSVSTLTIQRTQQEDSAVYLCASSLMRSVNEQFFGPGTRLTVL.

There are a few counts of this clonotype. This chain joins TRBV2 and TRBJ2-5; 12 bases line up with TRBD2. The V segment lost 5 bases and the J segment 6 bases; nucleotides outside the gene matches: 10. There are 16 residues in the CDR3. Germline assignment: CDR1 SNHLY and CDR2 FYNNEI. CDR3 protein: CASSRERLAGVKTQYF. CDR3 coding DNA: TGTGCCAGCAGTCGAGAACGACTAGCGGGGGTTAAGACCCAGTACTTC.

This clonotype was observed a handful of times. The V and J genes are TRBV14 and TRBJ2-7, with TRBD2 matching over 8 bases. Germline CDR1 and CDR2: SGHDN and FVKESK. With 1 base clipped from V and 1 base from J, the junction kept 6 bases outside the gene matches. This CDR3 has 16 amino acids. CDR3 sequence (DNA): TGTGCCAGCAGCCAAGTCGCGGGGGGAGGATCCTACGAGCAGTACTTC. It yields the protein CASSQVAGGGSYEQYF.

This clonotype turned up a few times. The chain is built from TRBV12-3 or TRBV12-4 and TRBJ1-1; 11 bases align to TRBD1. CDR3 size: 14 residues. The ends lost 7 bases at V and 7 bases at J; junction bases unmatched: 8. CDR3 sequence reads: CASTWGQGVSEAFF. Here the CDR3 DNA reads TGTGCCAGCACTTGGGGACAGGGGGTCAGTGAAGCTTTCTTT.

This clonotype was recorded a few times. This chain connects TRBV5-1 to TRBJ2-3, with TRBD2 matching over 9 bases. This CDR3 has 16 amino acids. Germline V CDR1 and CDR2: SGHRS, YFSETQ. J lost 5 bases, V lost 4 bases, and 11 bases had no gene match. CDR3 residues: CASSEGRTSERDTQYF. CDR3 DNA: TGCGCCAGCAGCGAGGGGCGGACTAGCGAACGAGATACGCAGTATTTT.

The CDR3 spells CASSESSGQSFSQYF. The CDR3, as DNA: TGTGCCAGCAGTGAGTCTAGCGGACAGTCGTTTTCCCAGTACTTC. The V call is TRBV6-1, the J call TRBJ2-5; TRBD2 might be the D (7 bases). This CDR3 has 15 residues. Germline-derived CDR1 and CDR2 are MNHNS and SASEGT. V was pared by 3 bases and J by 9 bases, with 20 bases between.

The chain links TRBV11-2 to TRBJ2-1, with 10 bases fitting TRBD2. This CDR3 region has 17 residues. V was clipped by 1 base and J by 8 bases; unmatched bases: 11. Germline CDR1 and CDR2: SGHAT and FQNNGV. CDR3 residues: CASSLGSIVAGGDEQFF. In nucleotides, the CDR3 is TGTGCCAGCAGCTTAGGTTCTATCGTAGCGGGGGGCGATGAGCAGTTCTTC.

This clonotype was recorded a few times. This chain joins TRBV20-1 and TRBJ2-5; D uncertain. Trimming left V 2 bases short and J 2 bases short, with 21 bases between. The germline gives CDR1 DFQATT, CDR2 SNEGSKA (reference sequence). There are 17 residues in the CDR3. The CDR3 region has the DNA TGCAGTGCTAGACTTTTTGTCGGCGGAAAAAAACAAGAGACCCAGTACTTC. Its translation: CSARLFVGGKKQETQYF.

Worth noting for this clonotype: One end of the junction varies from germline; a read error may be responsible. The chain employs TRBV7-2 and TRBJ2-7; either TRBD1 or TRBD2 may supply D (5 bases each). The CDR3 has 14 amino acids. The germline CDR1 and CDR2 sequences are SGHTA and FQGNSA. The CDR3 is CASILGPGTGRQYF. The CDR3 DNA reads TGTGCCAGCATCTTAGGCCCGGGGACCGGGCGGCAGTACTTC.

This sequence joins TRBV7-2 and TRBJ2-1; the match to TRBD1 covers 8 bases. The CDR3 sequence is 14 residues long. The V segment lost 5 bases and the J segment 7 bases; nucleotides outside the gene matches: 7. Per germline, CDR1 SGHTA and CDR2 FQGNSA. The CDR3 is CASSPQGAGNEQFF. CDR3 in DNA: TGTGCCAGCAGCCCCCAGGGGGCCGGGAATGAGCAGTTCTTC. Complete variable domain (other parts from reference TRBV7-2 and TRBJ2-1): GAGVSQSPSNKVTEKGKDVELRCDPISGHTALYWYRQSLGQGLEFLIYFQGNSAPDKSGLPSDRFSAERTGGSVSTLTIQRTQQEDSAVYLCASSPQGAGNEQFFGPGTRLTVL.

This clonotype was found many times. The rearrangement uses TRBV5-1 and TRBJ1-5, with 8 bases matching TRBD1. V lost 4 bases, J lost 3 bases, and 6 bases stayed unmatched. This CDR3 is 15 amino acids long. Germline V CDR1 and CDR2: SGHRS, YFSETQ. The CDR3 coding sequence is TGCGCCAGCAGCCCGACAGGGGTTGCCAATCAGCCCCAGCATTTT. This codes for CASSPTGVANQPQHF.

V is TRBV20-1 and J is TRBJ1-2, with a tentative D call TRBD1 (6 bases). The germline V gene encodes CDR1 DFQATT and CDR2 SNEGSKA (reference sequence). The CDR3 extends over 13 amino acids. V was clipped by 6 bases and J by 4 bases, with 15 bases between them. The CDR3 sequence is CSATGPQGYGYTF. CDR3 nucleotide sequence: TGCAGTGCCACAGGGCCCCAGGGCTATGGCTACACCTTC.

The rearrangement joins TRBV25-1 to TRBJ1-2; D is possibly TRBD1 (5 bases). The CDR3 has 12 residues. Germline assignment: CDR1 MGHDK and CDR2 SYGVNS. Trimming cost V 8 bases and J 4 bases, with 11 bases left between them. In nucleotides, the CDR3 is TGTGCCAGCGGGGGGTCTGGCTATGGCTACACCTTC. Residues: CASGGSGYGYTF.

The rearrangement links TRBV6-5 to TRBJ2-2; D is ambiguous. Trimming shortened V by 0 bases and J by 0 bases, and 5 bases separated the two germline ends. The CDR3 has 15 amino acids. Germline CDR1 is MNHEY and CDR2 is SVGAGI. The CDR3 region is CASSYSATNTGELFF. The DNA for the CDR3 is TGTGCCAGCAGTTACTCGGCGACGAACACCGGGGAGCTGTTTTTT.

V and J are TRBV12-3 or TRBV12-4 and TRBJ1-4; 9 bases map to TRBD1. The CDR3 consists of 15 residues. The trim removed 6 bases at V and 6 bases at J, leaving 8 bases unmatched. CDR3: CASSRSGTGYEKLFF. The CDR3 DNA follows: TGTGCCAGCAGCAGATCCGGGACAGGGTATGAAAAACTGTTTTTT.

The chain combines TRBV10-3 with TRBJ2-7; D is unresolved. The V end was cut by 0 bases, the J end by 4 bases, with 10 bases between. Germline V gives CDR1 ENHRY, CDR2 SYGVKD. The CDR3 runs to 14 residues. Here the CDR3 DNA reads TGTGCCATCAGTGAGTCGAAGGAAGAGTACGAGCAGTACTTC. Translation: CAISESKEEYEQYF.

The V gene is TRBV5-1, the J gene TRBJ1-1, with D perhaps TRBD1 (5 bases). Germline CDR1 and CDR2: SGHRS and YFSETQ. This CDR3 has 15 residues. Between the trimmed V and J ends, which lost 5 bases and 1 base, there was a span of 15 bases. CDR3 in amino acids: CASRRQYRPNTEAFF. The CDR3 region has the DNA TGCGCCAGCAGAAGACAGTACCGTCCGAACACTGAAGCTTTCTTT.

The chain links TRBV6-6 to TRBJ1-6; D remains ambiguous. Germline V lookup: CDR1 MNHNY, CDR2 SVGAGI (reference sequence). This CDR3 contains 11 residues. For the CDR3, the DNA is TGTGCAAGTCTCGGGGATTCACCCCTCCACTTT. This encodes CASLGDSPLHF.